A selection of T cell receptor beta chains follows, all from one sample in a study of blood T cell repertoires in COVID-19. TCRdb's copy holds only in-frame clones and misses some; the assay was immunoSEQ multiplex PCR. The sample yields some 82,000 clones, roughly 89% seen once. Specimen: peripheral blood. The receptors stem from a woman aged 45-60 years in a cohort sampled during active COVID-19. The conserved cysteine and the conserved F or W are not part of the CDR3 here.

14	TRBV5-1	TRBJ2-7	ASYGTSEGTGYEQY
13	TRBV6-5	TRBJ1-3	ASSYEGDSGNTIY
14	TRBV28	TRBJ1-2	ASSTQFRGRSYGYT
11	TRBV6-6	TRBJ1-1	ASSDASGQGAF
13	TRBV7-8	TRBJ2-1	ASSPRLPGYNEQF
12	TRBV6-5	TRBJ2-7	ASRRPGGVYEQY
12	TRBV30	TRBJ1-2	AWSPTGSNYGYT
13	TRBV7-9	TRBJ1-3	ASSLQSGGGNTIY
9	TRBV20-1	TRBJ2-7	SARLGHEQY
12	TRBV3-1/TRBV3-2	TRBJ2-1	ASSPSGSWNEQF
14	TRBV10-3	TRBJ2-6	ATGTGVLYGANVLT